These 25 T cell receptor beta chains came from one sample sequenced in a study of blood T cell repertoires in COVID-19. The data were produced by immunoSEQ multiplex PCR, yet TCRdb's version contains in-frame clones alone and is incomplete. Of 160,000 or so clones in the sample, 70% to 90% are singletons; the top ten hold over 5%. The sequenced material came from peripheral blood. The source is a woman aged 50 to 60 with COVID-19, enrolled during active disease.

Turning to this clone: Other DNA sequences in the sample encode the same CDR3. V and J are TRBV11-3 and TRBJ2-5; TRBD2 agrees at 7 bases. Per the germline V gene, CDR1 is SGHNT and CDR2 is YENEEA. Trimming removed 5 bases from V and 1 base from J; junction bases left unmatched: 4. The CDR3 runs 14 residues. CDR3 loop: CASSVRTSQETQYF. CDR3 bases: TGTGCCAGCAGCGTCCGGACTAGCCAAGAGACCCAGTACTTC. Full variable domain (rest looked up from reference TRBV11-3 and TRBJ2-5): EAGVVQSPRYKIIEKKQPVAFWCNPISGHNTLYWYLQNLGQGPELLIRYENEEAVDDSQLPKDRFSAERLKGVDSTLKIQPAELGDSAVYLCASSVRTSQETQYFGPGTRLLVL.

The chain joins TRBV7-2 to TRBJ2-5, with D perhaps TRBD1 (6 bases). The CDR3 is 13 residues long. Germline lookup yields CDR1 SGHTA and CDR2 FQGNSA. Trimming left V 4 bases short and J 6 bases short, with 12 bases between. This CDR3 is CASSSTGMKTQYF. The CDR3 bases are TGTGCCAGCAGCTCAACAGGGATGAAGACCCAGTACTTC.

This chain joins TRBV29-1 and TRBJ1-2; TRBD1 agrees at 10 bases. Unmatched junction bases numbered 12, after V lost 6 bases and J lost 2 bases. Germline V gene sequence: CDR1 SQVTM, CDR2 ANQGSEA. This CDR3 has 16 residues. The CDR3 here is CSVVGQGVLLNYGYTF. CDR3 nucleotide sequence: TGCAGCGTAGTTGGACAGGGGGTATTACTAAACTATGGCTACACCTTC. Full variable domain (outside the CDR3, taken from reference TRBV29-1 and TRBJ1-2): SAVISQKPSRDICQRGTSLTIQCQVDSQVTMMFWYRQQPGQSLTLIATANQGSEATYESGFVIDKFPISRPNLTFSTLTVSNMSPEDSSIYLCSVVGQGVLLNYGYTFGSGTRLTVV.

The CDR3 sequence is CASSRDRRSSYEQYF. DNA for the CDR3: TGTGCCAGCAGCAGGGACAGGCGGAGCTCCTACGAGCAGTACTTC. V and J are TRBV7-2 and TRBJ2-7, with 8 bases fitting TRBD1. CDR3 length: 15 amino acids. Germline assignment: CDR1 SGHTA and CDR2 FQGNSA. With 5 bases clipped from V and 0 bases from J, the junction kept 6 bases outside the gene matches. The entire variable domain, with the rest obtained from reference TRBV7-2 and TRBJ2-7, is as follows: GAGVSQSPSNKVTEKGKDVELRCDPISGHTALYWYRQSLGQGLEFLIYFQGNSAPDKSGLPSDRFSAERTGGSVSTLTIQRTQQEDSAVYLCASSRDRRSSYEQYFGPGTRLTVT.

CDR3 DNA: TGTGCCAGCAGCACCGACCGGGTCTACTACGAGCAGTACTTC. Residues: CASSTDRVYYEQYF. V usage is TRBV7-2 and J usage is TRBJ2-7; D is unresolved. The CDR3 has 14 residues. Germline CDR1 and CDR2: SGHTA and FQGNSA. Trimming left V 5 bases short and J 3 bases short, with 14 bases between.

V usage is TRBV6-4 and J usage is TRBJ2-2, with D perhaps matching TRBD1 (6 bases). From germline, CDR1 is MRHNA and CDR2 SNTAGT. The CDR3 contains 15 residues. Trimming took 0 bases from V and 6 from J, leaving 11 bases between them. The CDR3 spells CASSDSYRASGELFF. DNA for the CDR3: TGTGCCAGCAGTGACTCCTACAGGGCGTCCGGGGAGCTGTTTTTT.

This clone has only a few counts. The V and J genes are TRBV4-2 and TRBJ2-7; 8 nucleotides agree with TRBD1. V was clipped by 5 bases and J by 7 bases; unmatched bases: 7. In germline, CDR1 is LGHNA, CDR2 YNFKEQ. The CDR3 is made up of 13 amino acids. Here the CDR3 reads CASSGQGAWEQYF. The CDR3, as DNA: TGTGCCAGCAGCGGGCAGGGGGCTTGGGAGCAGTACTTC.

CDR3 coding DNA: TGTGCCAGCAGTCGAGGTGGTCAGCCCCAGCATTTT. It specifies CASSRGGQPQHF. V and J are TRBV7-9 and TRBJ1-5; D gene unclear. CDR3 length: 12 amino acids. Germline CDR1 is SEHNR and CDR2 is FQNEAQ (reference sequence). Trimming left V 6 bases short and J 6 bases short, with 9 bases between.

The chain carries TRBV5-4 and TRBJ2-3, with 7 bases lining up with TRBD2. Per germline, CDR1 SGHNT and CDR2 YYREEE (reference sequence). The CDR3 runs 16 residues. V lost 3 bases and J lost 4; bases outside the gene matches: 11. The CDR3 DNA is TGTGCCAGCAGCTACGAGAAGCGGGGCTACTCAGATACGCAGTATTTT. It specifies CASSYEKRGYSDTQYF.

CDR3: CASNKGLGALGEQFF. CDR3 nucleotide sequence: TGCGCCAGCAACAAGGGTCTGGGGGCCTTAGGCGAGCAGTTCTTC. This sequence joins TRBV4-1 and TRBJ2-1, with D perhaps matching TRBD1 (6 bases). This CDR3 is 15 amino acids long. The V gene's germline CDR1 is MGHRA and CDR2 YSYEKL. V was trimmed by 7 bases and J by 10 bases, leaving 23 bases between them.

The chain recombines TRBV4-2 with TRBJ2-3; 10 bases align to TRBD2. Trimming cost V 0 bases and J 8 bases; bases outside gene matches: 8. Germline CDR1 reads LGHNA; CDR2 reads YNFKEQ. The CDR3 is 16 amino acids. DNA for the CDR3: TGTGCCAGCAGCCAAGACCCTAGCGGGGGTATTTCTACGCAGTATTTT. This encodes CASSQDPSGGISTQYF.

V is TRBV11-2 and J is TRBJ2-2; D possibly corresponds to TRBD2 (6 bases). CDR3 length: 17 amino acids. Trimming pared 2 bases from V and 2 bases from J, leaving 15 bases between. Germline loops: CDR1 SGHAT, CDR2 FQNNGV. This chain's CDR3 is CASSLRDPGVNTGELFF. CDR3 nucleotide sequence: TGTGCCAGCAGCTTACGGGATCCGGGGGTTAACACCGGGGAGCTGTTTTTT.

This chain joins TRBV5-1 and TRBJ1-2; maybe TRBD1 (6 bases). V was clipped by 0 bases and J by 6 bases, with 12 bases between them. CDR3 length equals 14 residues. Germline V gene sequence: CDR1 SGHRS, CDR2 YFSETQ. This chain's CDR3 is CASSLDRVVDGYTF. In nucleotides, the CDR3 is TGCGCCAGCAGCTTGGACAGGGTAGTTGATGGCTACACCTTC.

This rearrangement joins TRBV6-1 to TRBJ2-1; 9 bases fit TRBD1. Germline V lookup: CDR1 MNHNS, CDR2 SASEGT. This CDR3 is 15 amino acids long. J gave up 7 bases and V 1 base, and 5 bases lay outside the gene matches. The CDR3 protein is CASSEVGTGRNEQFF. In DNA form, the CDR3 reads TGTGCCAGCAGTGAAGTGGGGACAGGGAGGAATGAGCAGTTCTTC.

The rearrangement joins TRBV28 to TRBJ2-3; a possible D gene is TRBD2 (6 bases). Germline values: CDR1 MDHEN, CDR2 SYDVKM. The CDR3 is made up of 12 amino acids. Trimming removed 2 bases from V and 6 bases from J, with 6 bases in between. The CDR3 DNA is TGTGCCAGCAGTTTAGGGGGGGATACGCAGTATTTT. Translation: CASSLGGDTQYF.

This clone was seen many times. V usage is TRBV7-8 and J usage is TRBJ2-7, with 8 bases that match TRBD1. The CDR3 contains 13 residues. With V trimmed by 4 bases and J by 6 bases, 5 bases remained unmatched. Germline V gene lookup returns CDR1 SGHVS and CDR2 FQNEAQ. The CDR3, as DNA: TGTGCCAGCAGCTCCTTGACAGGGGTCGAGCAGTACTTC. Protein sequence: CASSSLTGVEQYF.

The rearrangement links TRBV2 to TRBJ1-1, with D unclear. Trimming took off 6 bases at V and 5 bases at J, with 10 bases between the two ends. From germline, CDR1 is SNHLY and CDR2 FYNNEI. The CDR3 length is 12 residues. DNA for the CDR3: TGTGCCAGCAGATACTCCCTTACTGAAGCTTTCTTT. It specifies CASRYSLTEAFF.

The genes are TRBV24-1 and TRBJ2-3; TRBD1 matches at 8 bases. V shed 2 bases and J 1 base; nucleotides not matched to a gene: 4. The V gene's germline CDR1 is KGHDR and CDR2 SFDVKD. The CDR3 has 16 residues. The CDR3 sequence: CATSDSDRDGTDTQYF. The CDR3 DNA sequence: TGTGCCACCAGTGATTCGGACAGGGACGGCACAGATACGCAGTATTTT.

V and J are TRBV9 and TRBJ2-5; maybe TRBD2 (6 bases). The CDR3 is 16 residues long. The V and J ends lost 3 bases and 0 bases respectively, with 15 bases between them. The V gene's germline CDR1 is SGDLS and CDR2 YYNGEE. DNA of the CDR3: TGTGCCAGCAGCGACAGCCCTAGCGCCCACCAAGAGACCCAGTACTTC. Translating it yields CASSDSPSAHQETQYF.

The V gene is TRBV7-9, the J gene TRBJ1-1; unclear D gene. V was cut by 3 bases and J by 1 base, with 6 bases left in between. Germline V gives CDR1 SEHNR, CDR2 FQNEAQ (reference sequence). The CDR3 spans 13 residues. CDR3 amino acids: CASSLAANTEAFF. As DNA, the CDR3 is TGTGCCAGCAGCTTGGCGGCGAACACTGAAGCTTTCTTT.

The rearrangement joins TRBV7-2 to TRBJ2-3; 12 positions agree with TRBD2. Germline CDR1 reads SGHTA; CDR2 reads FQGNSA. The CDR3 is 17 residues long. J was trimmed by 1 base and V by 4 bases; bases with no gene match: 6. DNA of the CDR3: TGTGCCAGCAGCTCCCGACTAGCGGGGGTAGGCACAGATACGCAGTATTTT. Its protein is CASSSRLAGVGTDTQYF.

As DNA, the CDR3 is TGCAGTGCTAGTCTCGGGGGAGAGACCCAGTACTTC. Its protein is CSASLGGETQYF. This sequence joins TRBV20-1 and TRBJ2-5; a weak D match, TRBD2 (6 bases). CDR1 is DFQATT and CDR2 is SNEGSKA in the germline V gene (reference sequence). The CDR3 sequence is 12 residues long. V lost 3 bases and J lost 4, with 9 bases in between.

The chain links TRBV11-1 to TRBJ1-4; tentative D call: TRBD1 (5 bases). Trimming stripped 1 base from V and 8 bases from J, with 14 bases between. Germline CDR1 SGHAT, CDR2 FQDESV (reference sequence). The CDR3 contains 15 residues. This chain's CDR3 is CASSLGGGPGEKLFF. The CDR3 DNA follows: TGTGCCAGCAGCTTAGGGGGCGGACCCGGAGAAAAACTGTTTTTT.

The chain couples TRBV9 to TRBJ2-7; D might be TRBD1 (6 bases). Trimming took off 0 bases at V and 0 bases at J, with 10 bases between the two ends. The CDR3 loop spans 15 amino acids. CDR1 and CDR2 (germline): SGDLS, YYNGEE. The CDR3 loop reads CASSVGQDPSYEQYF. DNA for the CDR3: TGTGCCAGCAGCGTAGGACAGGATCCCTCCTACGAGCAGTACTTC. Using reference TRBV9 and TRBJ2-7 for the parts outside the CDR3, the full variable domain is DSGVTQTPKHLITATGQRVTLRCSPRSGDLSVYWYQQSLDQGLQFLIQYYNGEERAKGNILERFSAQQFPDLHSELNLSSLELGDSALYFCASSVGQDPSYEQYFGPGTRLTVT.

V is TRBV5-1 and J is TRBJ2-7, with D tentatively TRBD1 (6 bases). This CDR3 region has 12 residues. Looked up from germline, CDR1 is SGHRS and CDR2 is YFSETQ. V was trimmed by 0 bases and J by 6 bases, leaving 7 bases between them. The CDR3 is CASSLGGPEQYF. For the CDR3, the DNA is TGCGCCAGCAGCTTGGGGGGGCCCGAGCAGTACTTC.